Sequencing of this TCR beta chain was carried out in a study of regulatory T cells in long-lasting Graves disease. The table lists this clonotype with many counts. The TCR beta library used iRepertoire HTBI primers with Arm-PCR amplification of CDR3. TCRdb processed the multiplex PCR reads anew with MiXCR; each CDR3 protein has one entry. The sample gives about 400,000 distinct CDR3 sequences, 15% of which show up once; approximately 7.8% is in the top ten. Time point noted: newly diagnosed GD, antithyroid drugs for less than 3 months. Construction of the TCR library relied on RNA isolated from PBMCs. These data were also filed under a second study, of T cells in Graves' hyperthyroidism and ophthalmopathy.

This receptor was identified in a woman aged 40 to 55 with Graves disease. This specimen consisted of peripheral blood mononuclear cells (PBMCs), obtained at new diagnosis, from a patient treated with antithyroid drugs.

This CDR3 is CASSLFPGQGSGSPLHF. CDR3 nucleotide sequence: TGTGCCAGCAGCTTATTTCCGGGACAGGGGTCCGGTTCACCCCTCCACTTT. The rearrangement joins TRBV11-2 to TRBJ1-6; 10 bases match TRBD1. CDR1 and CDR2 (germline): SGHAT, FQNNGV. This CDR3 has 17 amino acids. Unmatched junction bases numbered 10, after V lost 2 bases and J lost 9 bases.